This paragraph reports one TCR beta chain. This clonotype was seen repeatedly, ten times or more. The clone's antigen remains unknown. The record has no base qualities; no much larger clone is one base away. This entry comes from a study of spatial heterogeneity in lung cancer (dated by TCRdb to the late 2010s). Background on the whole study: More beta-chain than alpha-chain transcripts were consistently detected, likely reflecting higher beta-chain transcript abundance. In the raw uncorrected reads, each unique combination of TCR and UMI appeared on average more than ten times. The study quantitatively compared TCR alpha and beta repertoires across multiple tumor regions, matched nontumor lung and blood in non-small cell lung cancer. TCR repertoire features were related to nonsynonymous mutation counts determined by whole-exome sequencing of tumor tissue. Both alpha and beta chains were TCR-sequenced in approximately 200 tumor regions, under 70 matched nontumor lung samples and 45 to 60 PBMC samples obtained at surgery. The investigation overall reported the following: Ubiquitous expanded tumor TCRs were detected in blood more often at tumor resection than at routine follow-up. Confirming at a functional level the hypothesis that regional TCRs recognize regional mutations was considered to require additional single-cell paired TCR alpha and beta sequencing.

The CDR3 numbers 15 residues from cysteine through phenylalanine. Only CDR3 DNA remains: 45 bases, in frame from the first base. CDR1 and CDR2, per the germline V gene, are MGHRA and YSYEKL. V loses 1 base at its end and J loses 3 bases; junction bases beyond the gene matches: 4. The library relied on 5' RACE. The sample was run on a NextSeq 500. In the TCR library protocol, a unique molecular identifier was attached to each TCR cDNA molecule so that PCR and sequencing errors could be corrected. The original pipeline was this. TCR identification, UMI-based error correction and CDR3 extraction were all carried out with Decombinator tools. Expanded TCRs were defined as those above a frequency of 2 per 1,000, corresponding to the top 1% of the tumor frequency distribution. Each repertoire was subsampled 100 times to 5,000 TCRs, after which Renyi diversity was computed with the R vegan package. To build CDR3 similarity networks, amino acid triplet string-kernel similarity was used, and CDR3s were connected when their pairwise similarity was above 0.82. The public reads were reprocessed in TCRdb via fastp at Q25 and MiXCR, keeping in-frame beta chains. Rows merge per CDR3 protein into single entries with the most common DNA and genes. Here the V and J calls rest on TCRdb's processing, not on the authors' analysis. The sample profile shows almost 75,000 distinct CDR3 sequences; about an eighth of them were found once. Roughly 6.7% of the sample is in the top ten clones.

The time point label here, explained by the study, means: sample taken at primary tumor resection. TCR sequencing used whole RNA extracted from tumor and nontumor lung tissue, or from cryopreserved PBMC samples, without cell sorting. The donors were some 76 patients from the lung TRACERx cohort who had early-stage, untreated non-small cell lung cancer. Only patients for whom sufficient RNA was available from at least two tumor regions were selected for TCR sequencing. In this chain, TRBV4-1 is recombined with TRBJ2-7, and 9 bases in between align with TRBD1. The source material was PBMCs, sampled at surgery. The receptor's source is a male donor with early-stage non-small cell lung cancer. The DNA sequence follows: TGCGCCAGCAGCCAAGGGACAGGGGAAATCTACGAGCAGTACTTC. It specifies CASSQGTGEIYEQYF.